This T cell receptor beta chain was sequenced for a study of T cells expressing NK-cell markers. Germline V CDR1 and CDR2: DFQATT, SNEGSKA (reference sequence). The CDR3 length is 11 residues. After re-calling the 5' RACE reads, TCRdb lists one entry per CDR3 protein, DNA absent. The table lists hundreds of thousands of distinct CDR3 sequences. The sample taken for sequencing was blood T cells: a sorted CD56 or NKG2C T cell subset, CD4+ or CD8+ T cells, or bulk PBMC T cells (not recorded which). The receptor comes from a woman between 18 and 70 years old in good health. The chain joins TRBV20-1 to TRBJ2-1. CDR3 protein: CSAREKLQQFF.